This T cell receptor (beta chain) is drawn from a study of T cells in Graves' hyperthyroidism and ophthalmopathy. The PBMCs were sourced from fresh peripheral blood (more than 9 ml). There are 16 residues in the CDR3. Trimming took off 1 base at V and 1 base at J, with 10 bases between the two ends. CDR1 and CDR2 (germline): KGHSH, LQKENI. Amplified regions were TCR beta CDR3 sequences from RNA transcripts. In the first-round RT-PCR of the TCR CDR3, the HTBI primer set was used. MiXCR, applied by TCRdb to the multiplex PCR reads, yields one record per CDR3 protein. Counted here are 450,000 to 600,000 distinct CDR3 sequences, approximately 20% occurring once; the ten biggest clones make up about 45%.

Sequenced: blood. The chain uses TRBV18 and TRBJ2-2; D is perhaps TRBD2 (5 bases). The receptor was isolated from a middle-aged man with Graves' ophthalmopathy. The CDR3 reads CASSPRGAGNTGELFF. The CDR3, as DNA: TGTGCCAGCTCACCACGAGGCGCGGGGAACACCGGGGAGCTGTTTTTT.